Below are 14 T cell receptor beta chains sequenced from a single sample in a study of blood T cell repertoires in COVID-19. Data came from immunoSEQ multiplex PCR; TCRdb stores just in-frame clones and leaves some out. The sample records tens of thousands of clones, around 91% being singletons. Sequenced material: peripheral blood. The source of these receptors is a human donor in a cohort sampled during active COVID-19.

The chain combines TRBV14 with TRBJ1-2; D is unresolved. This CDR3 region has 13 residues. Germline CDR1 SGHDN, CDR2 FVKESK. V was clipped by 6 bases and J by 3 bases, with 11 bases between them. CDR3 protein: CASRLSPDYGYTF. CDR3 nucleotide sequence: TGTGCCAGCAGACTAAGCCCGGACTATGGCTACACCTTC.

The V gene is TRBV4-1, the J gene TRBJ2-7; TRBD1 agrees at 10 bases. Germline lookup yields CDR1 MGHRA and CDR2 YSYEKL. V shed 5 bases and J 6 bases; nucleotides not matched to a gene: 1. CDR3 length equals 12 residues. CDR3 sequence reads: CASSGTGVEQYF. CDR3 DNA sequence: TGCGCCAGCAGCGGGACAGGGGTCGAGCAGTACTTC.

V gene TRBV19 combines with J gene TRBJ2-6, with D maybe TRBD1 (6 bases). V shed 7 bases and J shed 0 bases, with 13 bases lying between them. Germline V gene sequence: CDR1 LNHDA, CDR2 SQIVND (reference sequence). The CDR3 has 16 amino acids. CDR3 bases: TGTGCCAGTACCCAAGGGGGTCCCTCTGGGGCCAACGTCCTGACTTTC. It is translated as CASTQGGPSGANVLTF.

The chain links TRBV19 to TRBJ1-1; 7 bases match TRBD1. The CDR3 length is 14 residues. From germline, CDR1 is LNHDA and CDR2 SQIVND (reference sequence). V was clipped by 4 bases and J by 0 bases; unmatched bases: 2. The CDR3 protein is CASSRGQMNTEAFF. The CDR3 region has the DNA TGTGCCAGTAGTAGGGGACAGATGAACACTGAAGCTTTCTTT.

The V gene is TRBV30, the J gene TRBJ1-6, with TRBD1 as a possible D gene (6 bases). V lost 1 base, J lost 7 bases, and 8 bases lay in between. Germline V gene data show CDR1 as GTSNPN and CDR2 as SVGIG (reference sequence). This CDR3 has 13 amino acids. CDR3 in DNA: TGTGCCTGGAGTGCCAGGGGAAATTCACCCCTCCACTTT. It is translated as CAWSARGNSPLHF.

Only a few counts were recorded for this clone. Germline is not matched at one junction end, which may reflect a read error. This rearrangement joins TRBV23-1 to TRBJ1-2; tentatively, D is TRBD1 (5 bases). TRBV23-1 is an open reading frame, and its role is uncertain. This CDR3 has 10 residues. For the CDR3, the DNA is TGCGCCAGGGATCGGACGGACAAAGGCTTC. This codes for CARDRTDKGF.

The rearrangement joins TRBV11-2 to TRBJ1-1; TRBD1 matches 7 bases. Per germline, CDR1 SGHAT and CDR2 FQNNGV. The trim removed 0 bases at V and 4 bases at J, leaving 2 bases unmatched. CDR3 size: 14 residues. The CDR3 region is CASSLEPGGTEAFF. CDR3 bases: TGTGCCAGCAGCTTAGAACCAGGGGGCACTGAAGCTTTCTTT.

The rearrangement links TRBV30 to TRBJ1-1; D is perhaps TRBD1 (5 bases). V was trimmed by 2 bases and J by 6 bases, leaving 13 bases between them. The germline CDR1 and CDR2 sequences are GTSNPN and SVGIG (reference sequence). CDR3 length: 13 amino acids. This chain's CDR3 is CAWSMTQGAEAFF. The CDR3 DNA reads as TGTGCCTGGAGTATGACCCAGGGCGCTGAAGCTTTCTTT.

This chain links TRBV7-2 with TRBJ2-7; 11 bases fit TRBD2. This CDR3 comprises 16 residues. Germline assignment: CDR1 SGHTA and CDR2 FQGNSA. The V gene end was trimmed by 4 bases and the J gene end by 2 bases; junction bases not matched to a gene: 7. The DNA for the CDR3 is TGTGCCAGCAGCTGGACTATAGCGGGGGGGACCTACGAGCAGTACTTC. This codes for CASSWTIAGGTYEQYF.

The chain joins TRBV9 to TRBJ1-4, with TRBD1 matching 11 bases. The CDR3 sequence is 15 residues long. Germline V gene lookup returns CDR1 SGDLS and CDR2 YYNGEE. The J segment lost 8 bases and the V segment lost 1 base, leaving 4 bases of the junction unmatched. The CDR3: CASSVRTGGAEKLFF. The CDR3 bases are TGTGCCAGCAGCGTACGGACAGGGGGCGCAGAAAAACTGTTTTTT.

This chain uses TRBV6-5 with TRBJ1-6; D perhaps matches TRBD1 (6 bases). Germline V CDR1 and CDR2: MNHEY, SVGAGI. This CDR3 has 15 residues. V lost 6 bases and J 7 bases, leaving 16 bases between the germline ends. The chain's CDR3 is CASRPNRVWNSPLHF. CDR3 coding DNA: TGTGCCAGCAGACCCAACAGGGTTTGGAATTCACCCCTCCACTTT.

CDR3 sequence: CARSLRGRKCTEAFF. As DNA, the CDR3 is TGTGCCAGAAGCCTCCGGGGTAGGAAGTGCACTGAAGCTTTCTTT. The rearrangement joins TRBV5-3 to TRBJ1-1, with D unclear. TRBV5-3 is annotated as an ORF whose role is uncertain. V lost 4 bases to trimming and J lost 4 bases, with 17 bases between them. The length of the CDR3 is 15 residues.

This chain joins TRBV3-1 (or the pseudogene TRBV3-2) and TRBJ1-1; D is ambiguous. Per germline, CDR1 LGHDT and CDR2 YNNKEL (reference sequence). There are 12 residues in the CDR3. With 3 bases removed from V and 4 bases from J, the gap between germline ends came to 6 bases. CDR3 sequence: CASSQGGTEAFF. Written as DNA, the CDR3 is TGTGCCAGCAGCCAGGGAGGCACTGAAGCTTTCTTT.

The CDR3 sequence: CASSQDIQGAGYEQYF. The CDR3 DNA reads TGCGCCAGCAGCCAAGATATACAGGGGGCAGGGTACGAGCAGTACTTC. The gene calls are TRBV4-1 and TRBJ2-7, with 9 nucleotides matching TRBD1. The CDR3 extends over 16 amino acids. Per the germline V gene, CDR1 is MGHRA and CDR2 is YSYEKL. Unmatched junction bases numbered 7, after V lost 0 bases and J lost 4 bases.